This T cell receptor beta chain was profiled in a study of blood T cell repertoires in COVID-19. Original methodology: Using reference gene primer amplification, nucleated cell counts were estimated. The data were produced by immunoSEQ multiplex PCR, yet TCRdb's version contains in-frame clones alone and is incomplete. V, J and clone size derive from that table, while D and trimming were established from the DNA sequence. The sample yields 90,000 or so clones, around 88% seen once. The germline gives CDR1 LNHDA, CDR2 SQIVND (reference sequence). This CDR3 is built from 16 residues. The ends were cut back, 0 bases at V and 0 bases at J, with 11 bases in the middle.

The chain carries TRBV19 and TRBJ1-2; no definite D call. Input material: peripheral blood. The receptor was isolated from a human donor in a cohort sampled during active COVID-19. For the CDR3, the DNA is TGTGCCAGTAGTATAGATCGGGTCGGTCCTAACTATGGCTACACCTTC. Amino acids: CASSIDRVGPNYGYTF.